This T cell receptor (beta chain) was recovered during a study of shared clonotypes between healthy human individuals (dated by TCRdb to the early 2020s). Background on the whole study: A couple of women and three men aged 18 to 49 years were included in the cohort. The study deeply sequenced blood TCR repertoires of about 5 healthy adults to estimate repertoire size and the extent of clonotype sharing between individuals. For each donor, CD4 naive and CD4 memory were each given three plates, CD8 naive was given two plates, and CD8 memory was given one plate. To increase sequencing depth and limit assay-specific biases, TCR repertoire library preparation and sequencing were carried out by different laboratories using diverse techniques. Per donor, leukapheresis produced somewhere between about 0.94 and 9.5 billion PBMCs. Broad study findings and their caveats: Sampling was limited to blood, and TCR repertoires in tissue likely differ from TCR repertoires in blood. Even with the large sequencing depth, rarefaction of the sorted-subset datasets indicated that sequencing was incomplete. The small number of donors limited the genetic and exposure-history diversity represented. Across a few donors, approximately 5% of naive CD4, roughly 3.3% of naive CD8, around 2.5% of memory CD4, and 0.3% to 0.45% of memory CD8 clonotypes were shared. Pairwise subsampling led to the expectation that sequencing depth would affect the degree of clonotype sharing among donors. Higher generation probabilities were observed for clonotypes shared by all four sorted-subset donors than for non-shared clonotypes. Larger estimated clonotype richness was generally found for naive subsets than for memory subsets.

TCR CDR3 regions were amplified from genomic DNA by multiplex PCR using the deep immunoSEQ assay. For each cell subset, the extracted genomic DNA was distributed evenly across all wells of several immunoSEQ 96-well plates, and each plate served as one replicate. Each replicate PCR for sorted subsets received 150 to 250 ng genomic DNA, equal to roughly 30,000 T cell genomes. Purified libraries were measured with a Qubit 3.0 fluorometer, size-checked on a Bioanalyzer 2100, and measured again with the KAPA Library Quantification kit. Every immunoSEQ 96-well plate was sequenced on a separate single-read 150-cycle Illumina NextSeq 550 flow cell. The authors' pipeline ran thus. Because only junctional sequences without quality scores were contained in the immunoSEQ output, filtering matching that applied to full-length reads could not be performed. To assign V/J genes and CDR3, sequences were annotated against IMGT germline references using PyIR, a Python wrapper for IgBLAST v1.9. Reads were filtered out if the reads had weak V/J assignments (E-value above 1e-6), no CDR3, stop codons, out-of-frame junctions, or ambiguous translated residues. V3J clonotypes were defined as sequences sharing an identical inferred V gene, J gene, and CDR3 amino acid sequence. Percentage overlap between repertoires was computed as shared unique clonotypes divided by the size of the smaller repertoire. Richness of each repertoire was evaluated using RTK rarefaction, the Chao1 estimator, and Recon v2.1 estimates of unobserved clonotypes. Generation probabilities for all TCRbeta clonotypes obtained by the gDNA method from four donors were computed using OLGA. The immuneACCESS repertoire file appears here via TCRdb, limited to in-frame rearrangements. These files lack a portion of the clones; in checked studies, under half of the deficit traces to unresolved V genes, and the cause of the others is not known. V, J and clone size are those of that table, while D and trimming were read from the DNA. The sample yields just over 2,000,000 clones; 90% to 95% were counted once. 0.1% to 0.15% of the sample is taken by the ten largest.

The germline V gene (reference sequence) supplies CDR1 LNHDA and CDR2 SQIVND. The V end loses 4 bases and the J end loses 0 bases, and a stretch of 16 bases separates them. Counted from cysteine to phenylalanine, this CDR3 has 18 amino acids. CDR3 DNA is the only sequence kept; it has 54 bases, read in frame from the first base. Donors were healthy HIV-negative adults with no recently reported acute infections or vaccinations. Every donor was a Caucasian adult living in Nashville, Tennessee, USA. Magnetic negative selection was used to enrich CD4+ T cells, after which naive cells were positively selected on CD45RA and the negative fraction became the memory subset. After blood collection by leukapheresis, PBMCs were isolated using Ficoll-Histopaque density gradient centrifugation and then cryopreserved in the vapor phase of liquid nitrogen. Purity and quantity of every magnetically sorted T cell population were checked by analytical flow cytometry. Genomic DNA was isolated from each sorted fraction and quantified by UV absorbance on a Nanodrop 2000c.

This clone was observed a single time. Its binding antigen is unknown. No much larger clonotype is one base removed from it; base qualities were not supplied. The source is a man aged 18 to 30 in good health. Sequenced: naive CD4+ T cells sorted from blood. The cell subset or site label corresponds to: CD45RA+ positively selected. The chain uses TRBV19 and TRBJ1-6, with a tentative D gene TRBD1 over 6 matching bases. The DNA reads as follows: TGTGCCAGTAGTAACCCCAGGACAGCCAGCTCCTATAATTCACCCCTCCACTTT. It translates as CASSNPRTASSYNSPLHF.